This is a list of T cell receptor beta chains from one sample in a study of blood T cell repertoires in COVID-19. Profiled with immunoSEQ multiplex PCR; TCRdb holds only in-frame clones, not every one. The table includes 110,000 to 150,000 clones, 81% detected once. The sequenced sample consisted of peripheral blood. The receptors shown here come from a human donor in a cohort sampled during active COVID-19. Both conserved end residues are part of each CDR3. D genes are given only for firm matches. A clone size is listed for some rows: how often the clone was seen (once, few, many), or a class if it is expanded.

D gene: TRBD2; V gene: TRBV27; clone size: NA; CDR3 length: 14; J gene: TRBJ2-1; CDR3 protein: CASRPFSGNDEQFF; CDR3 DNA: TGTGCCAGCCGCCCCTTTAGCGGGAACGATGAGCAGTTCTTC
D gene: NA; V gene: TRBV7-2; clone size: NA; CDR3 length: 13; J gene: TRBJ2-1; CDR3 protein: CASSLGRAGATFF; CDR3 DNA: TGTGCCAGCAGCCTAGGCAGGGCTGGAGCAACGTTCTTC
D gene: TRBD1; V gene: TRBV28; clone size: NA; CDR3 length: 15; J gene: TRBJ1-3; CDR3 protein: CASSTRTGFGNTIYF; CDR3 DNA: TGTGCCAGCAGTACAAGGACAGGGTTTGGAAACACCATATATTTT
D gene: TRBD2; V gene: TRBV27; clone size: NA; CDR3 length: 16; J gene: TRBJ2-7; CDR3 protein: CASSSPSSGRVYEQYF; CDR3 DNA: TGTGCCAGCAGTTCCCCCTCTAGCGGGAGGGTCTACGAGCAGTACTTC
D gene: NA; V gene: TRBV5-8; clone size: once; CDR3 length: 17; J gene: TRBJ2-1; CDR3 protein: CASSLGGQSGSYNEQFF; CDR3 DNA: TGTGCCAGCAGCTTGGGTGGACAGTCGGGCTCCTACAATGAGCAGTTCTTC
D gene: TRBD1; V gene: TRBV28; clone size: few; CDR3 length: 14; J gene: TRBJ1-2; CDR3 protein: CASSRRTGGFGYTF; CDR3 DNA: TGTGCCAGCAGCCGACGGACAGGGGGCTTTGGCTACACCTTC
D gene: NA; V gene: TRBV29-1; clone size: NA; CDR3 length: 14; J gene: TRBJ2-1; CDR3 protein: CSVEDGIRSYEQFF; CDR3 DNA: TGCAGCGTTGAAGATGGAATTCGGAGTTATGAGCAGTTCTTC
D gene: NA; V gene: TRBV15; clone size: NA; CDR3 length: 14; J gene: TRBJ2-7; CDR3 protein: CATSPARPPYEQYF; CDR3 DNA: TGTGCCACCAGCCCGGCGAGGCCTCCCTACGAGCAGTACTTC
D gene: NA; V gene: TRBV28; clone size: NA; CDR3 length: 13; J gene: TRBJ1-4; CDR3 protein: CASTGQTLEKLFF; CDR3 DNA: TGTGCCAGTACCGGACAGACCCTTGAAAAACTGTTTTTT
D gene: NA; V gene: TRBV7-2; clone size: NA; CDR3 length: 15; J gene: TRBJ2-1; CDR3 protein: CASSRQGSGYNEQFF; CDR3 DNA: TGTGCCAGCAGCCGTCAGGGGTCTGGATACAATGAGCAGTTCTTC
D gene: NA; V gene: TRBV1; clone size: NA; CDR3 length: 16; J gene: TRBJ2-7; CDR3 protein: CTSRKLTQRECYEQYF; CDR3 DNA: TGCACCAGCAGAAAATTAACACAGCGGGAGTGTTACGAGCAGTACTTC
D gene: TRBD2; V gene: TRBV7-9; clone size: NA; CDR3 length: 15; J gene: TRBJ2-7; CDR3 protein: CASSLGGSGRHEQYF; CDR3 DNA: TGTGCCAGCAGCTTAGGGGGTAGCGGGAGGCACGAGCAGTACTTC
D gene: TRBD2; V gene: TRBV5-6; clone size: NA; CDR3 length: 17; J gene: TRBJ2-1; CDR3 protein: CASSLDLWTSSYNEQFF; CDR3 DNA: TGTGCCAGCAGCTTGGATCTCTGGACTAGCTCTTACAATGAGCAGTTCTTC
D gene: NA; V gene: TRBV15; clone size: NA; CDR3 length: 15; J gene: TRBJ1-2; CDR3 protein: CATSRDWVTDYGYTF; CDR3 DNA: TGTGCCACCAGCAGAGATTGGGTGACAGACTATGGCTACACCTTC
D gene: TRBD1; V gene: TRBV18; clone size: NA; CDR3 length: 15; J gene: TRBJ2-5; CDR3 protein: CASSPPSRGKETQYF; CDR3 DNA: TGTGCCAGCTCACCACCTAGCAGGGGGAAGGAGACCCAGTACTTC
D gene: TRBD2; V gene: TRBV12-3/TRBV12-4; clone size: once; CDR3 length: 12; J gene: TRBJ2-1; CDR3 protein: CASSGRGDEQFF; CDR3 DNA: TGTGCCAGCAGTGGTCGGGGGGATGAGCAGTTCTTC
D gene: TRBD2; V gene: TRBV29-1; clone size: once; CDR3 length: 16; J gene: TRBJ2-3; CDR3 protein: CSVELRTSGSTDTQYF; CDR3 DNA: TGCAGCGTTGAACTGAGGACTAGCGGGAGCACAGATACGCAGTATTTT